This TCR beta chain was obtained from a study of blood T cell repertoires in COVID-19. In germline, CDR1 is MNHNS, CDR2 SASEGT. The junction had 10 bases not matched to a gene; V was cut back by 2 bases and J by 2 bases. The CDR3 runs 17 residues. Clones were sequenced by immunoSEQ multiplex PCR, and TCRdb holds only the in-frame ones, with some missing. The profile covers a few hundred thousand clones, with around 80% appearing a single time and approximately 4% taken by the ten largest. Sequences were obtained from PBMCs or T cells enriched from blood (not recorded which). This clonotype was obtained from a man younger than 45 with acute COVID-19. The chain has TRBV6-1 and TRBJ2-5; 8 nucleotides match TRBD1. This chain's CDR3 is CASSEYHYRTGQETQYF. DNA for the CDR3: TGTGCCAGCAGTGAATACCACTATAGGACAGGGCAAGAGACCCAGTACTTC.